This record concerns one T cell receptor (beta chain) sequence. The CDR3 contains 15 residues. CDR1 and CDR2 from the germline V gene are SGHNT and YYREEE (reference sequence). Trimming shortened V by 4 bases and J by 0 bases, and 11 bases separated the two germline ends. Some clones are missing from TCRdb's copy, which holds only in-frame ones; the method was immunoSEQ multiplex PCR. The table records about 56,000 clones, roughly 85% of them present only once. This sample was taken from a study of T cell responses to AZD1222 COVID-19 vaccine. V and J are TRBV5-4 and TRBJ1-5; no definite D call. This specimen was peripheral blood, taken on day 0 of AZD1222 vaccination. The sequence came from an adult in good health. CDR3 in DNA: TGTGCCAGCAGCCCCATCGGGAATAGCAATCAGCCCCAGCATTTT. It codes for CASSPIGNSNQPQHF.